This T cell receptor (beta chain) is from a study of cytomegalovirus exposure and HLA in healthy donors. About the research overall: Within the Caucasian-associated ancestry cluster were around four fifths of the roughly 380 genotyped donors.

PCR used 60 Vbeta primers and 13 Jbeta primers. This table comes from immunoSEQ multiplex PCR, and its TCRdb copy is limited to in-frame clones, with some not included. The sample has under 200,000 clones, approximately 85% seen once. Study-level results: Cytomegalovirus status was reportedly diagnosed by the classifier with high sensitivity and specificity. The likely explanation for a cluster of highly shared sequence variants was sequencing artifact.

The CDR3 is 18 residues long. The V gene's germline CDR1 is WNHNN and CDR2 SYGVQD (reference sequence). With 4 bases clipped from V and 7 bases from J, the junction kept 16 bases outside the gene matches. This clone was observed a handful of times. The antigen is not known. Sequences were obtained from PBMCs. The origin of this receptor is a woman aged 45-65 years in good health and CMV-seronegative. The V gene is TRBV10-1, the J gene TRBJ2-1, with 10 nucleotides matching TRBD2. Written as DNA, the CDR3 is TGCGCCAGCAGTGTCCTAGCGGGAGATCGTTGGGGGAGGAATGAGCAGTTCTTC. Translated, it gives CASSVLAGDRWGRNEQFF.